A single sample is the source of the 15 T cell receptor beta chains below, sequenced in a study of OX40 agonist ivuxolimab in advanced cancers. The data were produced by immunoSEQ multiplex PCR, yet TCRdb's version contains in-frame clones alone and is incomplete. The sample contains roughly 20,000 clones, about four fifths of which appear only once. The material was CD4+ or CD8+ T cells sorted from blood, obtained in a trial of the OX40 agonist ivuxolimab. These receptors came from an adult with an advanced solid tumor such as melanoma, head and neck, liver or kidney cancer.

The chain has TRBV5-1 and TRBJ1-1, with D uncertain. The CDR3 totals 14 residues. Trimming removed 0 bases at V and 1 base at J, with 7 bases between. CDR1 SGHRS and CDR2 YFSETQ come from the germline V gene. CDR3 DNA sequence: TGCGCCAGCAGCTTGGTCACTTCGAACACTGAAGCTTTCTTT. It yields the protein CASSLVTSNTEAFF.

The rearrangement links TRBV15 to TRBJ2-7; unclear D gene. The germline V gene encodes CDR1 LNHNV and CDR2 YYDKDF (reference sequence). CDR3 size: 12 residues. The V and J ends lost 3 bases and 6 bases respectively, with 9 bases between them. For the CDR3, the DNA is TGTGCCACCAGCAGCTTGGGTTTCGAGCAGTACTTC. Protein: CATSSLGFEQYF.

This chain uses TRBV19 with TRBJ1-1, with 8 bases that match TRBD1. After removal of 7 bases from V and 4 bases from J, the junction contained 8 bases not matched to a gene. The CDR3 is made up of 14 amino acids. CDR1 LNHDA and CDR2 SQIVND come from the germline V gene (reference sequence). CDR3 region: CASMWGTGSTEAFF. The DNA of the CDR3 is TGTGCCAGTATGTGGGGGACAGGAAGCACTGAAGCTTTCTTT.

The rearrangement links TRBV27 to TRBJ2-1; no clear D. CDR3 size: 13 residues. The germline V and J ends were trimmed by 2 bases and 6 bases, with 8 bases remaining between them. In germline, CDR1 is MNHEY, CDR2 SMNVEV (reference sequence). The DNA of the CDR3 is TGTGCCAGCAGTTTAGGGCCCGTCAATGAGCAGTTCTTC. As protein: CASSLGPVNEQFF.

This chain uses TRBV7-9 with TRBJ2-2; D is uncertain. Trimming stripped 1 base from V and 4 bases from J, with 7 bases between. The CDR3 spans 14 residues. Germline V gene lookup returns CDR1 SEHNR and CDR2 FQNEAQ (reference sequence). The CDR3 DNA reads as TGTGCCAGCAGCTTAGGGTCTTTCACCGGGGAGCTGTTTTTT. This translates into CASSLGSFTGELFF.

This sequence joins TRBV9 and TRBJ2-3, with D hard to call. V gave up 0 bases and J gave up 1 base, with 18 bases separating them. Germline loops: CDR1 SGDLS, CDR2 YYNGEE. This CDR3 has 18 amino acids. The CDR3 spells CASSVVIGLPEGTDTQYF. The CDR3 DNA reads as TGTGCCAGCAGCGTAGTTATTGGCTTACCAGAGGGCACAGATACGCAGTATTTT.

The chain links TRBV5-1 to TRBJ2-5; D may be TRBD2 (5 bases). Germline assignment: CDR1 SGHRS and CDR2 YFSETQ. V gave up 4 bases and J gave up 2 bases, with 15 bases separating them. The CDR3 sequence is 15 residues long. CDR3 in amino acids: CASSPLRAMQETQYF. The CDR3 nucleotides are TGCGCCAGCAGCCCTCTGAGGGCGATGCAAGAGACCCAGTACTTC.

The gene calls are TRBV9 and TRBJ1-4, with D unresolved. V lost 2 bases to trimming and J lost 1 base, with 9 bases between them. The CDR3 covers 15 residues. CDR1 and CDR2 (germline): SGDLS, YYNGEE. CDR3 nucleotide sequence: TGTGCCAGCAGCGTTTCGGGGTTAACTAATGAAAAACTGTTTTTT. As protein: CASSVSGLTNEKLFF.

This clone was detected only a few times. The chain has TRBV28 and TRBJ1-2; D is perhaps TRBD1 (5 bases). From germline, CDR1 is MDHEN and CDR2 SYDVKM. Trimming removed 6 bases at V and 4 bases at J, with 6 bases between. CDR3 length: 11 residues. The CDR3 bases are TGTGCCAGCAGGGGGGGCTATGGCTACACCTTC. It encodes CASRGGYGYTF.

As regards this clone: Its ends do not fully match the called genes, so a read error is possible. The chain couples TRBV6-6 to TRBJ2-7; D gene ambiguous. CDR3 length: 11 amino acids. CDR1 and CDR2 from the germline V gene are MNHNY and SVGAGI (reference sequence). CDR3 region: CASSYSHEQYF. The CDR3 DNA sequence: TGTGCCAGCAGTTACTCCCACGAGCAGTACTTC.

This rearrangement joins TRBV7-9 to TRBJ1-2, with D maybe TRBD1 (6 bases). The CDR3 has 13 residues. Germline-derived CDR1 and CDR2 are SEHNR and FQNEAQ (reference sequence). V dropped 8 bases and J dropped 4 bases, with 14 bases sitting between them. The CDR3 region has the DNA TGTGCCAGCGGAATGGGACACATCTATGGCTACACCTTC. This sequence encodes CASGMGHIYGYTF.

This clone was counted once. This sequence joins TRBV6-5 and TRBJ2-5; TRBD1 matches at 7 bases. Germline CDR1 MNHEY, CDR2 SVGAGI. With 0 bases clipped from V and 5 bases from J, the junction kept 3 bases outside the gene matches. This CDR3 contains 14 residues. CDR3 sequence reads: CASSYSTGRETQYF. The CDR3, as DNA: TGTGCCAGCAGTTACTCGACAGGGCGGGAGACCCAGTACTTC.

Points on this clone: The junction and the germline gene differ at one end; a read error may be behind it. The V gene is TRBV7-7, the J gene TRBJ1-1, with D perhaps matching TRBD1 (5 bases). Germline loops: CDR1 SSHAT, CDR2 FNYEAQ (reference sequence). The CDR3 runs to 16 residues. In DNA, the CDR3 is TGTGCTAGCAGCAAGGAGGAGGGACCGATGAACACTGAAGCTTTCTTT. Translated, it gives CASSKEEGPMNTEAFF.

This chain connects TRBV18 to TRBJ1-1, with D maybe TRBD1 (6 bases). The CDR3 is 13 residues long. Deletions cut 0 bases from V and 8 bases from J, with 10 bases between. The germline V gene encodes CDR1 KGHSH and CDR2 LQKENI. CDR3 sequence: CASSPPDRREAFF. CDR3 coding DNA: TGTGCCAGCTCACCACCGGACAGAAGAGAAGCTTTCTTT.

This clone showed up just a few times. The rearrangement uses TRBV7-5 and TRBJ1-1; the listed D gene, TRBD1, was not tested against the DNA. TRBV7-5 is tagged as a pseudogene. CDR3 size: 14 residues. The CDR3 loop is CASSLATGRAEAFF. CDR3 coding DNA: TGTGCCAGCAGCTTAGCGACAGGGCGTGCGGAAGCTTTCTTT.